The clone carrying this T cell receptor beta chain is a singleton in its sample. The data were taken from a study of cytomegalovirus exposure and HLA in healthy donors. The PCR had 60 Vbeta and 13 Jbeta primers. Generated by immunoSEQ multiplex PCR, the TCRdb table keeps only in-frame clones and is missing some. The sample carries about 140,000 clones, 75% to 90% recorded once. The V and J ends lost 6 bases and 1 base respectively, with 12 bases between them. Germline values: CDR1 WSHSY, CDR2 SAAADI. The CDR3 spans 15 residues. This sequence joins TRBV10-2 and TRBJ2-2, with D perhaps matching TRBD1 (5 bases). The sequenced sample consisted of PBMCs. The clonotype was recovered from a woman in her thirties in good health and CMV-seronegative. The CDR3 region is CASRGIQGNTGELFF. For the CDR3, the DNA is TGCGCCAGCAGGGGGATTCAGGGGAACACCGGGGAGCTGTTTTTT.